This T cell receptor (beta chain) was sequenced in a study of early T cells in non-severe SARS-CoV-2 infection. As for the study in general: Sequencing input comprised bulk RNA from unsorted whole blood; chain pairing was not available. Findings and caveats of the study: A preference for anti-spike CD8 responses marked VDJdb matching, which missed private and CD4 specificities.

The table lists this clonotype with many counts. Its antigen remains unknown. Germline V gene lookup returns CDR1 LNHDA and CDR2 SQIVND (reference sequence). V was shortened by 7 bases and J by 7 bases, with 10 bases between the two germline ends. The CDR3 contains 12 residues. The library protocol tagged individual cDNA molecules with unique molecular identifiers. Each CDR3 protein gets one entry after TCRdb re-called the 5' RACE reads with MiXCR. The sample lists nearly 45,000 distinct CDR3 sequences; around 10% were seen once. This sequence was found in an adult who was a healthcare worker with PCR-confirmed SARS-CoV-2 infection or an uninfected control (not recorded which). Source material: whole blood. The chain is built from TRBV19 and TRBJ2-2, with D unclear. The CDR3, as DNA: TGTGCCAGTAATCTAGTCGGCGGGGAGCTGTTTTTT. It encodes CASNLVGGELFF. Combining the CDR3 with reference TRBV19 and TRBJ2-2 gives the whole variable domain DGGITQSPKYLFRKEGQNVTLSCEQNLNHDAMYWYRQDPGQGLRLIYYSQIVNDFQKGDIAEGYSVSREKKESFPLTVTSAQKNPTAFYLCASNLVGGELFFGEGSRLTVL.